Reported below is one T cell receptor beta chain. What it recognizes is unknown. This record belongs to a study of OX40 agonist ivuxolimab in advanced cancers. On the study more broadly: Eligibility rules accepted prior anti-PD-1, anti-PD-L1 or anti-CTLA-4 therapy, and around 40% had some.

Germline lookup yields CDR1 LNHDA and CDR2 SQIVND (reference sequence). Trimming took 8 bases from V and 7 from J, leaving 20 bases between them. This CDR3 spans 14 amino acids. Here immunoSEQ multiplex PCR was the method, and the copy in TCRdb shows in-frame clones only, minus some. The sample has roughly 83,000 clones, roughly 84% seen once. General observations from the study: The investigators did not determine what antigen specificity the expanded peripheral T cells had. By week 6 at 0.1 to 3.0 mg/kg, blood CD4+ and CD8+ T cells had expanded clonally. Patients who responded partially at 0.1-3.0 mg/kg showed clonal expansion ranking among the lowest.

The TCR was taken from an adult with an advanced solid tumor such as melanoma, head and neck, liver or kidney cancer. The V call is TRBV19, the J call TRBJ1-1; TRBD1 is a possible D gene (5 bases). Sequenced material: CD4+ or CD8+ T cells sorted from blood, taken in a trial of the OX40 agonist ivuxolimab. The CDR3 region is CASLGLSRSFEAFF. CDR3 nucleotides: TGTGCCAGTTTGGGGCTCTCGCGCTCGTTTGAAGCTTTCTTT.